A selection of T cell receptor beta chains follows, all from one sample in a study of siplizumab effects on memory and regulatory T cells. Assay: immunoSEQ multiplex PCR; the TCRdb copy retains only in-frame clones and omits some. The sample has more than 50,000 clones; about 92% are singletons. The sequenced sample consisted of CD8+ T cells sorted from blood. These receptors all come from a human donor in good health. The CDR3 runs from the conserved cysteine through the conserved F or W. The order of the fields is V gene, J gene, clone size, D gene, CDR3 protein, CDR3 DNA. D genes are given only for firm matches. Size tells how often a clone was seen (once, few, many) or the class of an expanded clone, and some rows leave it out.

v_call: TRBV27; j_call: TRBJ2-7; clone_size: .; d_call: TRBD2; cdr3_aa: CASSLRTSFEQYF; cdr3_nt: TGTGCCAGCAGTTTAAGGACTAGTTTTGAGCAGTACTTC
v_call: TRBV2; j_call: TRBJ2-7; clone_size: once; d_call: .; cdr3_aa: CASSELALSEQYF; cdr3_nt: TGTGCCAGCAGTGAACTAGCGCTCAGCGAGCAGTACTTC
v_call: TRBV19; j_call: TRBJ1-3; clone_size: .; d_call: .; cdr3_aa: CASSIAGTSSGNTIYF; cdr3_nt: TGTGCCAGTAGTATAGCCGGCACAAGCTCTGGAAACACCATATATTTT
v_call: TRBV25-1; j_call: TRBJ2-7; clone_size: once; d_call: .; cdr3_aa: CASSDPGHEQYF; cdr3_nt: TGTGCCAGCAGTGATCCGGGTCACGAGCAGTACTTC
v_call: TRBV11-2; j_call: TRBJ2-1; clone_size: .; d_call: TRBD2; cdr3_aa: CASRNDGGWNEQFF; cdr3_nt: TGTGCCAGCAGGAACGACGGGGGGTGGAATGAGCAGTTCTTC
v_call: TRBV19; j_call: TRBJ2-7; clone_size: .; d_call: TRBD1; cdr3_aa: CASSISGQAYEQYF; cdr3_nt: TGTGCCAGTAGTATTTCGGGACAGGCCTACGAGCAGTACTTC
v_call: TRBV6-5; j_call: TRBJ2-2; clone_size: once; d_call: .; cdr3_aa: CASAANTGELFF; cdr3_nt: TGTGCCAGCGCGGCGAACACCGGGGAGCTGTTTTTT
v_call: TRBV5-1; j_call: TRBJ2-2; clone_size: .; d_call: .; cdr3_aa: CASIEMPNTGELFF; cdr3_nt: TGCGCCAGCATTGAGATGCCGAACACCGGGGAGCTGTTTTTT
v_call: TRBV4-1; j_call: TRBJ1-2; clone_size: few; d_call: .; cdr3_aa: CASSHGAPNGYTF; cdr3_nt: TGCGCCAGCAGCCACGGGGCCCCGAATGGCTACACCTTC
v_call: TRBV11-3; j_call: TRBJ1-4; clone_size: .; d_call: TRBD1; cdr3_aa: CASRKTGEKLFF; cdr3_nt: TGTGCCAGCAGAAAGACAGGGGAAAAACTGTTTTTT
v_call: TRBV7-3; j_call: TRBJ2-1; clone_size: .; d_call: TRBD2; cdr3_aa: CASSPQAGGGNEQFF; cdr3_nt: TGTGCCAGCAGCCCCCAGGCGGGAGGGGGGAATGAGCAGTTCTTC
v_call: TRBV5-8; j_call: TRBJ2-7; clone_size: .; d_call: .; cdr3_aa: CASSLAGTYEQYF; cdr3_nt: TGTGCCAGCAGCTTGGCAGGGACCTACGAGCAGTACTTC
v_call: TRBV2; j_call: TRBJ2-7; clone_size: .; d_call: .; cdr3_aa: CASRETQGFAEQYF; cdr3_nt: TGTGCCAGCAGGGAAACTCAGGGTTTTGCCGAGCAGTACTTC